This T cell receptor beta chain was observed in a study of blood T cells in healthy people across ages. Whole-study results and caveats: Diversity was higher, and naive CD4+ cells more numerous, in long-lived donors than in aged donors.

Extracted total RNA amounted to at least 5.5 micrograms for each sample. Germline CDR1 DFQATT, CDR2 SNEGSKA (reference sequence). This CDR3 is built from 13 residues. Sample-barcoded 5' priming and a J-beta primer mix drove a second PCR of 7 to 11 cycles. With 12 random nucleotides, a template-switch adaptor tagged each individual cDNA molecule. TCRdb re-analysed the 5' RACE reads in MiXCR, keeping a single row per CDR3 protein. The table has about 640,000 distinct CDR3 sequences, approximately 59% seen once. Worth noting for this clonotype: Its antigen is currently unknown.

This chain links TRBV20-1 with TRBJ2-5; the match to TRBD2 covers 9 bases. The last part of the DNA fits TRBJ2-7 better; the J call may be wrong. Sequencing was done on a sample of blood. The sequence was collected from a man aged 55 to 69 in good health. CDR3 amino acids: CSAWLAGRYEQYF. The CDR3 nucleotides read TGCAGTGCCTGGCTAGCGGGACGGTACGAGCAGTACTTC.